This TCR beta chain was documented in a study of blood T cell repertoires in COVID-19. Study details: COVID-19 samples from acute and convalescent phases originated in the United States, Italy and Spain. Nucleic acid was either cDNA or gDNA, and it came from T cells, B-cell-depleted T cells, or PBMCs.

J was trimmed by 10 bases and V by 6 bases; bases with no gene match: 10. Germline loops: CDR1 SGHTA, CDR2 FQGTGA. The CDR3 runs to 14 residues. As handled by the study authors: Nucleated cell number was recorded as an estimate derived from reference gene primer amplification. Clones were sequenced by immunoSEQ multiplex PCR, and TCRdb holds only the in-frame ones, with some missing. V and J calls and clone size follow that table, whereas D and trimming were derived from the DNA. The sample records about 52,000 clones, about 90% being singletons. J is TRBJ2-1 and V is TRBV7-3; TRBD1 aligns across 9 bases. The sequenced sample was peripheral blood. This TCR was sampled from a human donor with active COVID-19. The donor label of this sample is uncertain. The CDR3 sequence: CASSPGTGSKEQFF. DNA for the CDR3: TGTGCCAGCAGTCCCGGGACAGGGTCTAAAGAGCAGTTCTTC. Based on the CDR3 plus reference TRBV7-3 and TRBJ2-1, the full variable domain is GAGVSQTPSNKVTEKGKYVELRCDPISGHTALYWYRQSLGQGPEFLIYFQGTGAADDSGLPNDRFFAVRPEGSVSTLKIQRTERGDSAVYLCASSPGTGSKEQFFGPGTRLTVL.